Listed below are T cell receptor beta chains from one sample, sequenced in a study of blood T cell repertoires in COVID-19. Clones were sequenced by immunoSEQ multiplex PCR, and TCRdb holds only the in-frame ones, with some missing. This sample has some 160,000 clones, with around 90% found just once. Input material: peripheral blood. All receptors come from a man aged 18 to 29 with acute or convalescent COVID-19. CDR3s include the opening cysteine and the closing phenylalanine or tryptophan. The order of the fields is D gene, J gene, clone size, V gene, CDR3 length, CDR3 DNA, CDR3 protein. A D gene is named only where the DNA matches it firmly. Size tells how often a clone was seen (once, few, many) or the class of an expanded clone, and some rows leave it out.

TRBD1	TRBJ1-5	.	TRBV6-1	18	TGTGCCAGCAGTGGCGGACAGGGCGAAAACCCTAGCAATCAGCCCCAGCATTTT	CASSGGQGENPSNQPQHF
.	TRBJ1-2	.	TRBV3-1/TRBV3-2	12	TGTGCCAGCAGTCGACAGGATAATCGCTACACCTTC	CASSRQDNRYTF
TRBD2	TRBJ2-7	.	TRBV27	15	TGTGCCAGCAGTTTAGGGACTAGCGACCCCTACGAGCAGTACTTC	CASSLGTSDPYEQYF
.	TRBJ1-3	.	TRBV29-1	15	TGCAGCGTTGAAGTGGGCAGGGGTGATGGAAACACCATATATTTT	CSVEVGRGDGNTIYF
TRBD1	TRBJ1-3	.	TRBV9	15	TGTGCCAGCAGCGGCAGGGGGGACACTGGAAACACCATATATTTT	CASSGRGDTGNTIYF
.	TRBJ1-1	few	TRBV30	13	TGTGCCTGGAACTTGCAGGCCTACACTGAAGCTTTCTTT	CAWNLQAYTEAFF
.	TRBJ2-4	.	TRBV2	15	TGTGCCAGCAGTGGGACACCTGGAACCAAAAACATTCAGTACTTC	CASSGTPGTKNIQYF
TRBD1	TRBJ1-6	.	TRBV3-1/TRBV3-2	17	TGTGCCAGCAGCCAAGATACGGGGACAGGGGATAATTCACCCCTCCACTTT	CASSQDTGTGDNSPLHF
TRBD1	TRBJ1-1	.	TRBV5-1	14	TGCGCCAGCAGCTCCGGGACAGAGCACACTGAAGCTTTCTTT	CASSSGTEHTEAFF
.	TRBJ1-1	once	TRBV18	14	TGTGCCAGCTCACGGGTAGTAGGGGACACTGAAGCTTTCTTT	CASSRVVGDTEAFF
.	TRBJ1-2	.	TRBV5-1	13	TGCGCCAGCAGCTTGGCGTCAGGGGATGGCTACACCTTC	CASSLASGDGYTF
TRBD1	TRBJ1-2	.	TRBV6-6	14	TGTGCCAGCTCGGGACAGGGGGCAGGCTATGGCTACACCTTC	CASSGQGAGYGYTF
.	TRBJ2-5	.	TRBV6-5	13	TGTGCCAGCACACCCAGCGGCCAAGAGACCCAGTACTTC	CASTPSGQETQYF
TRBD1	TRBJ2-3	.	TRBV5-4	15	TGTGCCAGCAGCCCCGACAGGGGGATCACAGATACGCAGTATTTT	CASSPDRGITDTQYF
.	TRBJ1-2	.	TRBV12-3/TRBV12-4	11	TGTGCCAGCAGTTTGGGCAAAGGCTACACCTTC	CASSLGKGYTF
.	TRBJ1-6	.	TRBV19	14	TGTGCCAGTAGGTCGGGGGGACAAAATTCACCCCTCCACTTT	CASRSGGQNSPLHF
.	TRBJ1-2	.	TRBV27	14	TGTGCCAGCAGTTTATCGGCGGGGGACTATGGCTACACCTTC	CASSLSAGDYGYTF
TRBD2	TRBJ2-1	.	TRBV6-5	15	TGTGCCAGCAGGAGTGGGCTAGCGGGAGCCATTGAGCAGTTCTTC	CASRSGLAGAIEQFF
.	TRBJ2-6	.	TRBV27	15	TGTGCCAGCAGTTTTCGTCCGTCTGGGGCCAACGTCCTGACTTTC	CASSFRPSGANVLTF
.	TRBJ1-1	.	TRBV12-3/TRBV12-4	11	TGTGCCAGCAGAAAACAGGCTGAAGCTTTCTTT	CASRKQAEAFF
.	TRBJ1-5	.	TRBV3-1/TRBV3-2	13	TGTGCCAGCAGCCAAGATCGAGAACAGCCCCAGCATTTT	CASSQDREQPQHF
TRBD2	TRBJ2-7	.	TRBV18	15	TGTGCCAGCTCACCAGATGCGGGAGTCTCCTACGAGCAGTACTTC	CASSPDAGVSYEQYF
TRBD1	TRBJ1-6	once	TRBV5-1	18	TGCGCCAGCAGCTCCTGGGACAGCCCACTTTCCTATAATTCACCCCTCCACTTT	CASSSWDSPLSYNSPLHF
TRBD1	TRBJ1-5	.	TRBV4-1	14	TGCGCCAGCAGCACGACAGGGCTCACTCAGCCCCAGCATTTT	CASSTTGLTQPQHF
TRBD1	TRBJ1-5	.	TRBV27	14	TGTGCCAGCAGTTTGGGACAGGGAGGACAGCCCCAGCATTTT	CASSLGQGGQPQHF